The 19 T cell receptor beta chains in this list originate from one sample, sequenced in a study of type 1 regulatory T cells. Their antigens remain unidentified. TCRdb independently ran MiXCR on the reads; one entry per CDR3 protein. Among about 42,000 distinct CDR3 sequences listed, approximately 12% were seen once. The sample comprised cultured non-Tr1 T cells, either the whole culture or a sorted T cell fraction (not recorded which). The receptors derive from a human donor in good health.

This clonotype has a single count. The J gene is TRBJ2-7, the V gene TRBV27; 9 bases map to TRBD1. Losses at the gene ends were 3 bases for V and 3 bases for J; bases not matched to a gene: 6. The CDR3 totals 15 residues. In germline, CDR1 is MNHEY, CDR2 SMNVEV (reference sequence). The CDR3 loop reads CASSFLGQGVYEQYF. The CDR3 DNA reads TGTGCCAGCAGTTTTCTGGGACAGGGCGTCTACGAGCAGTACTTC.

Ten or more counts support this clonotype. The chain combines TRBV5-1 with TRBJ2-6; 7 bases line up with TRBD1. The J segment lost 4 bases and the V segment lost 1 base, leaving 8 bases of the junction unmatched. Germline V lookup: CDR1 SGHRS, CDR2 YFSETQ. This CDR3 comprises 17 residues. For the CDR3, the DNA is TGCGCCAGCAGCTTGTTAGGGGGCCTAAGGGGGGCCAACGTCCTGACTTTC. Its translation is CASSLLGGLRGANVLTF.

This clonotype was counted only a few times. V is TRBV10-2 and J is TRBJ2-2, with D possibly TRBD2 on 6 matching bases. Germline CDR1 is WSHSY and CDR2 is SAAADI. This CDR3 is built from 17 residues. V lost 10 bases and J 5 bases, leaving 26 bases between the germline ends. As DNA, the CDR3 is TGCGCCACCCAAAGAGGATATTGGAGGGCCGAGACCGGGGAGCTGTTTTTT. This sequence encodes CATQRGYWRAETGELFF.

This clonotype showed up many times. The chain has TRBV7-8 and TRBJ2-1; 12 bases agree with TRBD2. V was clipped by 0 bases and J by 4 bases; unmatched bases: 10. Germline values: CDR1 SGHVS, CDR2 FQNEAQ. There are 19 residues in the CDR3. DNA of the CDR3: TGTGCCAGCAGCTTAGCAGTACTAGCGGGAGGCCCCAGGTACAATGAGCAGTTCTTC. Encoded protein: CASSLAVLAGGPRYNEQFF.

This clonotype was found many times. The chain couples TRBV20-1 to TRBJ1-2, with D possibly matching TRBD1 (5 bases). The V end was cut by 6 bases, the J end by 5 bases, with 16 bases between. This CDR3 spans 13 amino acids. Per germline, CDR1 DFQATT and CDR2 SNEGSKA (reference sequence). Here the CDR3 reads CSAIGGRQYGYTF. In nucleotides, the CDR3 is TGCAGTGCGATCGGGGGACGCCAGTATGGCTACACCTTC.

The gene calls are TRBV5-1 and TRBJ1-1, with D unresolved. Between the trimmed V and J ends, which lost 2 bases and 6 bases, there was a span of 14 bases. The CDR3 runs to 14 residues. From germline, CDR1 is SGHRS and CDR2 YFSETQ. Written as DNA, the CDR3 is TGCGCCAGCAGCTTACAGTGGTGGGATTCTGAAGCTTTCTTT. This gives the protein CASSLQWWDSEAFF. Filled out from reference TRBV5-1 and TRBJ1-1, the complete variable domain reads KAGVTQTPRYLIKTRGQQVTLSCSPISGHRSVSWYQQTPGQGLQFLFEYFSETQRNKGNFPGRFSGRQFSNSRSEMNVSTLELGDSALYLCASSLQWWDSEAFFGQGTRLTVV.

This chain links TRBV28 with TRBJ1-4; D gene ambiguous. Per the germline V gene, CDR1 is MDHEN and CDR2 is SYDVKM. The CDR3 covers 14 residues. With 2 bases removed from V and 5 bases from J, the gap between germline ends came to 9 bases. The CDR3 is CASSLGGINEKLFF. CDR3 DNA sequence: TGTGCCAGCAGTTTAGGAGGGATCAATGAAAAACTGTTTTTT.

This clonotype was observed many times. The chain carries TRBV6-2 or TRBV6-3 and TRBJ2-7; D possibly matches TRBD1 or TRBD2 (5 bases each). The germline V and J ends were trimmed by 0 bases and 2 bases, with 17 bases remaining between them. Germline V gene lookup returns CDR1 MNHEY and CDR2 SVGEGT. This CDR3 region has 17 residues. The CDR3, as DNA: TGTGCCAGCAGTTACTCGTTCGACAGCGAGGGGCCCTACGAGCAGTACTTC. It translates to CASSYSFDSEGPYEQYF.

This clonotype was detected many times. The V gene is TRBV5-1, the J gene TRBJ2-1, with D perhaps being TRBD1 or TRBD2 (6 bases each). The CDR3 spans 14 residues. Germline assignment: CDR1 SGHRS and CDR2 YFSETQ. V gave up 0 bases and J gave up 7 bases, with 11 bases separating them. This CDR3 reads CASSLVPGANEQFF. CDR3 in DNA: TGCGCCAGCAGCTTGGTCCCGGGGGCGAATGAGCAGTTCTTC.

In its sample, this clonotype was seen many times. The V gene is TRBV30, the J gene TRBJ1-5; TRBD1 matches at 10 bases. CDR3 length: 15 amino acids. The V segment lost 0 bases and the J segment 6 bases; nucleotides outside the gene matches: 5. Germline assignment: CDR1 GTSNPN and CDR2 SVGIG (reference sequence). CDR3 sequence (DNA): TGTGCCTGGAGTGTGGGACAGGGGTTTGTTCAGCCCCAGCATTTT. This translates into CAWSVGQGFVQPQHF.

Many counts were recorded for this clonotype. The chain joins TRBV30 to TRBJ2-1; 11 bases align to TRBD2. This CDR3 has 15 amino acids. The V segment lost 2 bases and the J segment 4 bases; nucleotides outside the gene matches: 4. Per germline, CDR1 GTSNPN and CDR2 SVGIG (reference sequence). The DNA for the CDR3 is TGTGCCTGGAGTTGGACTAGCGGGTATTACAATGAGCAGTTCTTC. It yields the protein CAWSWTSGYYNEQFF. Drawing the rest from reference TRBV30 and TRBJ2-1, the complete variable domain is SQTIHQWPATLVQPVGSPLSLECTVEGTSNPNLYWYRQAAGRGLQLLFYSVGIGQISSEVPQNLSASRPQDRQFILSSKKLLLSDSGFYLCAWSWTSGYYNEQFFGPGTRLTVL.

The V call is TRBV12-3 or TRBV12-4, the J call TRBJ2-3; possibly TRBD2 for D (5 bases). This CDR3 has 14 amino acids. V lost 6 bases to trimming and J lost 3 bases, with 13 bases between them. The CDR3 reads CASRWEFSTDTQYF. CDR3 sequence (DNA): TGTGCCAGCAGGTGGGAGTTCTCTACAGATACGCAGTATTTT.

This clonotype was counted ten times or more. The chain links TRBV5-1 to TRBJ1-1, with a tentative D call TRBD1 (5 bases). Trimming cost V 0 bases and J 2 bases, with 8 bases left between them. The V gene's germline CDR1 is SGHRS and CDR2 YFSETQ. This CDR3 spans 14 amino acids. The CDR3 region has the DNA TGCGCCAGCAGCTTGGCCGGGGGAAACACTGAAGCTTTCTTT. Its translation is CASSLAGGNTEAFF.

This clonotype was counted many times. The chain links TRBV5-1 to TRBJ2-5; 9 bases agree with TRBD2. Germline CDR1 reads SGHRS; CDR2 reads YFSETQ. This CDR3 has 15 residues. After removal of 2 bases from V and 0 bases from J, the junction contained 2 bases not matched to a gene. The CDR3 sequence: CASSFAGGYQETQYF. As DNA, the CDR3 is TGCGCCAGCAGCTTCGCGGGAGGGTACCAAGAGACCCAGTACTTC.

This clonotype was detected only a few times. The chain uses TRBV20-1 and TRBJ2-1; 8 bases match TRBD2. V shed 7 bases and J 4 bases; nucleotides not matched to a gene: 9. Germline V gene data show CDR1 as DFQATT and CDR2 as SNEGSKA (reference sequence). This CDR3 spans 14 amino acids. For the CDR3, the DNA is TGCAGTGGCCTCGGGGGCGGGAGGTACAATGAGCAGTTCTTC. Its translation is CSGLGGGRYNEQFF.

This clonotype was recorded many times. The chain has TRBV12-3 or TRBV12-4 and TRBJ2-7; D not certain. The CDR3 totals 15 residues. V dropped 4 bases and J dropped 4 bases, with 17 bases sitting between them. CDR3 residues: CASSSMTNEKYEQYF. DNA of the CDR3: TGTGCCAGCAGTTCGATGACCAATGAGAAATACGAGCAGTACTTC.

The chain joins TRBV18 to TRBJ2-1; D is unclear. Germline lookup yields CDR1 KGHSH and CDR2 LQKENI. V lost 3 bases, J lost 9 bases, and 12 bases lay in between. The CDR3 totals 13 residues. CDR3 DNA: TGTGCCAGCTCACCTGTATGGGGTAGTGAGCAGTTCTTC. Translated: CASSPVWGSEQFF.

Only a few counts were recorded for this clonotype. The rearrangement links TRBV20-1 to TRBJ2-2; the match to TRBD2 covers 11 bases. CDR1 and CDR2 from the germline V gene are DFQATT and SNEGSKA (reference sequence). The junction had 7 bases not matched to a gene; V was cut back by 5 bases and J by 5 bases. This CDR3 is 15 amino acids long. As DNA, the CDR3 is TGCAGTGCTCCTCCTAGCGGGAGGTTTACCGGGGAGCTGTTTTTT. Translating gives CSAPPSGRFTGELFF.

This clonotype was found many times. The rearrangement uses TRBV24-1 and TRBJ2-7, with D maybe TRBD1 (5 bases). Germline CDR1 is KGHDR and CDR2 is SFDVKD. Between the trimmed V and J ends, which lost 9 bases and 3 bases, there was a span of 8 bases. The CDR3 totals 11 residues. CDR3 sequence reads: CATSDSYEQYF. The DNA of the CDR3 is TGTGCCACCTCTGACAGCTACGAGCAGTACTTC.